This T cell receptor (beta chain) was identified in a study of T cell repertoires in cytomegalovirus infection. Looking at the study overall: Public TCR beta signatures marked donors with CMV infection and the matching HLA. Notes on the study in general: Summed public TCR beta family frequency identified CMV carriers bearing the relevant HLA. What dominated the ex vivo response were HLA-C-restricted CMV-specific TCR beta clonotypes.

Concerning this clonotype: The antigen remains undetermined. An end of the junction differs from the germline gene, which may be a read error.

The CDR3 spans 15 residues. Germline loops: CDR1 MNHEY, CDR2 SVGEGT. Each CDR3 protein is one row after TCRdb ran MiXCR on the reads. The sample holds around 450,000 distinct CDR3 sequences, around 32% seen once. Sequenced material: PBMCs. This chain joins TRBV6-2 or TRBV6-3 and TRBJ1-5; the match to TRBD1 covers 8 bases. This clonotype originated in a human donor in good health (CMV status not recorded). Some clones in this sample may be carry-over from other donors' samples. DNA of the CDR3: TGTGACAGCAGTTACCCCGACAGGGGCGATCAGCCCCAGCATTTT. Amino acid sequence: CDSSYPDRGDQPQHF.